This entry lists 11 T cell receptor beta chains sequenced from one sample in a study of a mutant IDH1 vaccine in newly diagnosed glioma (dated by TCRdb to the early 2020s). The sample's time point, from its label and the paper: week 23, last vaccination. Each vaccine dose was 300 ug of a 20-mer mutant IDH1 peptide in Montanide, given subcutaneously with topical imiquimod. The method was the immunoSEQ multiplex PCR assay. TCRdb holds this immuneACCESS table with in-frame rearrangements only. Some clones are missing; in checked studies, unresolved V genes explain under half, and the rest has no known cause. The table for this sample lists tens of thousands of clones; 78% of them were counted only once. Of the sample, 6.3% falls within the top ten clones. No antigen is known for these receptors. Source: PBMCs, taken from a glioma patient whose treatment included an IDH1 peptide vaccine. The receptors shown here come from a woman aged 40 to 50 with glioma. Some clones in this sample may be carry-over from other donors' samples.

The chain employs TRBV4-3 and TRBJ1-1; 7 bases align to TRBD1. V shed 1 base and J 9 bases; nucleotides not matched to a gene: 5. Germline CDR1 and CDR2: LGHNA and YSLEER. This CDR3 is 13 amino acids long. The DNA for the CDR3 is TGCGCCAGCAGCCAAGCCAGGGGGGGAAAAGCTTTCTTT. It yields the protein CASSQARGGKAFF.

The rearrangement joins TRBV7-2 to TRBJ2-1, with 8 bases fitting TRBD2. CDR3 length: 17 residues. CDR1 SGHTA and CDR2 FQGNSA come from the germline V gene. The trim removed 5 bases at V and 5 bases at J, leaving 14 bases unmatched. Here the CDR3 DNA reads TGTGCCAGCAGCACACGTACTAGCGGCCTTCGGGACAATGAGCAGTTCTTC. It translates to CASSTRTSGLRDNEQFF.

Written as DNA, the CDR3 is TGCGCCAGCAGTGGACGCGGGAGAGGGGCCAAAAACATTCAGTACTTC. This sequence encodes CASSGRGRGAKNIQYF. The rearrangement uses TRBV5-1 and TRBJ2-4; 7 bases align to TRBD2. Germline CDR1 and CDR2: SGHRS and YFSETQ. V lost 5 bases and J lost 1; bases outside the gene matches: 9. The CDR3 sequence is 16 residues long. The full variable domain, its missing parts supplied by reference TRBV5-1 and TRBJ2-4, is KAGVTQTPRYLIKTRGQQVTLSCSPISGHRSVSWYQQTPGQGLQFLFEYFSETQRNKGNFPGRFSGRQFSNSRSEMNVSTLELGDSALYLCASSGRGRGAKNIQYFGAGTRLSVL.

The chain uses TRBV7-8 and TRBJ2-5, with D perhaps matching TRBD1 (5 bases). CDR1 and CDR2 from the germline V gene are SGHVS and FQNEAQ. V was cut by 5 bases and J by 1 base, with 11 bases left in between. This CDR3 region has 14 residues. The CDR3 DNA follows: TGTGCCAGCAGCCAGGGATCGGGCCAAGAGACCCAGTACTTC. Translating it yields CASSQGSGQETQYF.

The chain carries TRBV6-1 and TRBJ1-5; 9 nucleotides line up with TRBD1. The V gene's germline CDR1 is MNHNS and CDR2 SASEGT. The CDR3 is made up of 16 amino acids. V shed 2 bases, J shed 5 bases, and the junction held 7 bases outside the gene matches. CDR3 sequence (DNA): TGTGCCAGCAGTGAATGGAGTGGGACAGGGCATCAGCCCCAGCATTTT. Its protein is CASSEWSGTGHQPQHF.

This chain links TRBV5-1 with TRBJ2-5, with 11 bases lining up with TRBD2. The CDR3 length is 16 residues. Germline V gene data show CDR1 as SGHRS and CDR2 as YFSETQ. The V segment lost 2 bases and the J segment 5 bases; nucleotides outside the gene matches: 8. The CDR3 nucleotides are TGCGCCAGCAGCTTTCAACTAGCGGGGGACAGGGAGACCCAGTACTTC. As protein: CASSFQLAGDRETQYF.

This chain connects TRBV4-3 to TRBJ2-5; 7 nucleotides line up with TRBD2. Germline trimming cut 4 bases from V and 3 bases from J; bases unmatched to any gene: 5. The germline V gene has CDR1 LGHNA and CDR2 YSLEER. The CDR3 length is 14 residues. Here the CDR3 reads CASSLLGGKETQYF. The CDR3 region has the DNA TGCGCCAGCAGCCTCCTGGGGGGGAAAGAGACCCAGTACTTC.

The gene calls are TRBV6-1 and TRBJ1-2, with D unclear. CDR3 length: 12 amino acids. CDR1 is MNHNS, CDR2 SASEGT, per germline. The germline V and J ends were trimmed by 6 bases and 4 bases, with 9 bases remaining between them. CDR3: CASRGRFYGYTF. CDR3 DNA sequence: TGTGCCAGCAGAGGCAGATTCTATGGCTACACCTTC.

The chain employs TRBV5-1 and TRBJ1-2, with D unresolved. Trimming took off 3 bases at V and 6 bases at J, with 9 bases between the two ends. The germline V gene encodes CDR1 SGHRS and CDR2 YFSETQ. This CDR3 is built from 12 residues. The CDR3 nucleotides are TGCGCCAGCAGCTCGGACGGGAATGGCTACACCTTC. It codes for CASSSDGNGYTF.

The chain joins TRBV2 to TRBJ2-6; possibly TRBD2 for D (6 bases). The CDR3 totals 16 residues. The V end was cut by 6 bases, the J end by 0 bases, with 12 bases between. Germline V CDR1 and CDR2: SNHLY, FYNNEI. In DNA, the CDR3 is TGTGCCAGCAGGGGGAGCGGGCCCTCTGGGGCCAACGTCCTGACTTTC. It yields the protein CASRGSGPSGANVLTF.

The chain uses TRBV11-2 and TRBJ1-2; D call uncertain. V lost 2 bases to trimming and J lost 8 bases, with 12 bases between them. This CDR3 contains 13 residues. Per germline, CDR1 SGHAT and CDR2 FQNNGV. The CDR3 sequence is CASSLSWEYGYTF. CDR3 nucleotide sequence: TGTGCCAGCAGCTTATCTTGGGAGTACGGCTACACCTTC.